The rows below give T cell receptor beta chains drawn from one sample of a study of graft-versus-host responses after intestinal transplantation. No antigen is known for these receptors. Here immunoSEQ multiplex PCR was the method, and the copy in TCRdb shows in-frame clones only, minus some. Here the sample spans roughly 110,000 clones, about 91% being singletons. This sample comprised unstimulated CD4+ T cells sorted from spleen or lymph node cells, obtained before transplant. Every receptor here comes from a human donor who was the organ donor for an intestinal transplant. CDR3s include the opening cysteine and the closing phenylalanine or tryptophan. A D gene is named only where the DNA matches it firmly. Only part of the rows carry a size: once, few, many, or a class if the clone is expanded.

abundance,v_gene,j_gene,d_gene,CDR3nt,CDR3aa
.,TRBV6-1,TRBJ2-7,.,TGTGCCAGCAGTGCTACCTACGAGCAGTACTTC,CASSATYEQYF
.,TRBV30,TRBJ2-1,.,TGTGCCTGGAGTGTACCTTTCCTTTTTGAGCAGTTCTTC,CAWSVPFLFEQFF
.,TRBV9,TRBJ1-6,.,TGTGCCAGCAGTGCCGGGCACTATAATTCACCCCTCCACTTT,CASSAGHYNSPLHF
.,TRBV5-1,TRBJ2-5,.,TGCGCCAGCAGTTCCGGACAGAGCCAAGAGACCCAGTACTTC,CASSSGQSQETQYF
.,TRBV27,TRBJ2-7,TRBD1,TGTGCCAGCACCCCGGGACAGGGTTTCTACGAGCAGTACTTC,CASTPGQGFYEQYF
.,TRBV27,TRBJ1-6,TRBD1,TGTGCCAGCAGTTCACACAGGGGGTGGCATTCACCCCTCCACTTT,CASSSHRGWHSPLHF
.,TRBV5-1,TRBJ2-7,.,TGCGCCAGCAGCTTTGGCCCGCCCTCCTACGAGCAGTACTTC,CASSFGPPSYEQYF
.,TRBV6-1,TRBJ1-6,.,TGTGCCAGCAGTGAGGTCGGCAGGGCGAATTCACCCCTCCACTTT,CASSEVGRANSPLHF
.,TRBV6-5,TRBJ1-1,TRBD1,TGTGCCAGCAGTTATGGGGACAGGGTTCGGACTGAAGCTTTCTTT,CASSYGDRVRTEAFF
once,TRBV19,TRBJ1-2,.,TGTGCCAGTGGGGATAAAGGGAGAACCCTTTATGGCTACACCTTC,CASGDKGRTLYGYTF
.,TRBV19,TRBJ1-5,.,TGTGCCAGTAGTATGTGGGGGCGGAGGGGAAATCAGCCCCAGCATTTT,CASSMWGRRGNQPQHF
.,TRBV12-5,TRBJ1-6,.,TGTGCTAGTGGTCAGGGATATAATTCACCCCTCCACTTT,CASGQGYNSPLHF
.,TRBV25-1,TRBJ2-3,.,TGTGCCAGCAGTCGGAGCACAGATACGCAGTATTTT,CASSRSTDTQYF
.,TRBV28,TRBJ2-3,.,TGTGCCAGCAGTCGTCGCCGCCTACTAGTCACAGATACGCAGTATTTT,CASSRRRLLVTDTQYF
.,TRBV2,TRBJ1-5,.,TGTGCCAGCAGTGCCTCGGGGCAGGGGCCATATCAGCCCCAGCATTTT,CASSASGQGPYQPQHF
.,TRBV29-1,TRBJ2-2,TRBD1,TGCAGCGGACGCCGGGACAGGGACACCGGGGAGCTGTTTTTT,CSGRRDRDTGELFF
.,TRBV7-6,TRBJ2-2,.,TGTGCCAGCAGCCAATATCTTCCGGGTCCAGATCAAAGGGCCGGGGAGCTGTTTTTT,CASSQYLPGPDQRAGELFF
.,TRBV7-2,TRBJ1-1,.,TGTGCCAGCAGCTTCGCAGGGTATCGGAACACTGAAGCTTTCTTT,CASSFAGYRNTEAFF
.,TRBV6-5,TRBJ1-4,.,TGTGCCAGCAGTTACGCGGCAGGCGGTGTTGAAAAACTGTTTTTT,CASSYAAGGVEKLFF
.,TRBV27,TRBJ2-1,.,TGTGCCAGCAGTTTAACGGGGGACAATGAGCAGTTCTTC,CASSLTGDNEQFF
.,TRBV4-1,TRBJ2-3,TRBD1,TGCGCCAGCAGCCCGAAGACAGGGGGCGCAGATACGCAGTATTTT,CASSPKTGGADTQYF
.,TRBV6-1,TRBJ2-2,.,TGTGCCAGCCTACAGGGAGCCGTGAACACCGGGGAGCTGTTTTTT,CASLQGAVNTGELFF
.,TRBV5-6,TRBJ1-3,.,TGTGCCAGCAGCTTGTGGGGTTCTACATACTCTGGAAACACCATATATTTT,CASSLWGSTYSGNTIYF
.,TRBV9,TRBJ2-2,TRBD1,TGTGCCAGCAGCCCGCACCCGGACAGGGGTCCCGGGGAGCTGTTTTTT,CASSPHPDRGPGELFF